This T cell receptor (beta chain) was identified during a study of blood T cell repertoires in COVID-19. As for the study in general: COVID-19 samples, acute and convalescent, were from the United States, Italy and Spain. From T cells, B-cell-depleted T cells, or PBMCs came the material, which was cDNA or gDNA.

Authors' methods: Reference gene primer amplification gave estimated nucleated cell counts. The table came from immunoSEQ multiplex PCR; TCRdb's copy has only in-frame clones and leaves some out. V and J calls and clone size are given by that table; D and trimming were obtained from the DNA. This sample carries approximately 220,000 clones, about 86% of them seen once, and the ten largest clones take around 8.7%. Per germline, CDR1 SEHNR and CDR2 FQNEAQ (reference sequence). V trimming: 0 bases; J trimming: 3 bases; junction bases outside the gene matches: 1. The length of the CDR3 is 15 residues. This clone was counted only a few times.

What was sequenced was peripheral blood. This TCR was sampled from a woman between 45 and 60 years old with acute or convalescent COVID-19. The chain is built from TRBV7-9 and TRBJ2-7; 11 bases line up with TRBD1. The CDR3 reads CASSLAGTGGYEQYF. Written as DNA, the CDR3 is TGTGCCAGCAGCTTAGCTGGGACAGGGGGCTACGAGCAGTACTTC.